This T cell receptor beta chain was profiled in a study of PD-L1 blockade in urothelial cancer. The patients had locally advanced or metastatic urothelial carcinoma. For each patient, 1 to 8 samples were obtained, pretreatment and on-treatment. TCRdb's table, derived via immunoSEQ multiplex PCR, lists solely in-frame clones and lacks some. Here the sample spans under 100,000 clones, roughly 82% being singletons. The J segment lost 8 bases and the V segment lost 10 bases, leaving 10 bases of the junction unmatched. Germline CDR1 is LNHDA and CDR2 is SQIVND (reference sequence). The CDR3 length is 13 residues.

The origin of this receptor is a man between 65 and 85 years old with urothelial cancer. The starting material was PBMCs, obtained around atezolizumab (anti-PD-L1) treatment. V and J are TRBV19 and TRBJ2-1; 8 bases fit TRBD1. The CDR3 DNA reads as TGTGCCACCACTGACAGGGGCCAATATGAGCAGTTCTTC. Its protein is CATTDRGQYEQFF.